The present T cell receptor (beta chain) was sequenced within a study of blood T cell repertoires in COVID-19. Overall study: Both acute and convalescent COVID-19 samples were obtained from the United States, Italy and Spain. Nucleic acid was either cDNA or gDNA, and it came from T cells, B-cell-depleted T cells, or PBMCs.

Source study methods: Estimates of nucleated cell counts were drawn from the amplification of reference gene primers. Produced via immunoSEQ multiplex PCR; TCRdb's table is partial and in-frame only. The DNA was the basis for D and trimming; V, J and clone size are from that table. This sample has hundreds of thousands of clones; around 90% occur once, and the top ten carry around 6.5%. The specimen sequenced was peripheral blood. The source is a man aged 60 to 69 who had recovered from COVID-19.

CDR3 protein: CASSGQGWATEAFF. DNA of the CDR3: TGTGCCAGCAGTGGCCAGGGCTGGGCCACTGAAGCTTTCTTT. V usage is TRBV2 and J usage is TRBJ1-1; a possible D gene is TRBD1 (5 bases). Germline values: CDR1 SNHLY, CDR2 FYNNEI. Trimming cost V 4 bases and J 4 bases, with 13 bases left between them. This CDR3 is 14 amino acids long. The full variable domain, with the rest looked up from reference TRBV2 and TRBJ1-1, is EPEVTQTPSHQVTQMGQEVILRCVPISNHLYFYWYRQILGQKVEFLVSFYNNEISEKSEIFDDQFSVERPDGSNFTLKIRSTKLEDSAMYFCASSGQGWATEAFFGQGTRLTVV.